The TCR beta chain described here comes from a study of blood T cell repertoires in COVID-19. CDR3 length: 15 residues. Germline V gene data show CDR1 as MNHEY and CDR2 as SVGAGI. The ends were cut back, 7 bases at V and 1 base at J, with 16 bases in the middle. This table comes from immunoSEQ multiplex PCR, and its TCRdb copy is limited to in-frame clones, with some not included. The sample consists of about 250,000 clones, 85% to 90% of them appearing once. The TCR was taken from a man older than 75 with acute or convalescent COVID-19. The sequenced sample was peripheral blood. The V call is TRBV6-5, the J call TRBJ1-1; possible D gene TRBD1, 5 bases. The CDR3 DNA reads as TGTGCCAGCATCTTAAGACAGCCTTCGAACACTGAAGCTTTCTTT. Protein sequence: CASILRQPSNTEAFF.